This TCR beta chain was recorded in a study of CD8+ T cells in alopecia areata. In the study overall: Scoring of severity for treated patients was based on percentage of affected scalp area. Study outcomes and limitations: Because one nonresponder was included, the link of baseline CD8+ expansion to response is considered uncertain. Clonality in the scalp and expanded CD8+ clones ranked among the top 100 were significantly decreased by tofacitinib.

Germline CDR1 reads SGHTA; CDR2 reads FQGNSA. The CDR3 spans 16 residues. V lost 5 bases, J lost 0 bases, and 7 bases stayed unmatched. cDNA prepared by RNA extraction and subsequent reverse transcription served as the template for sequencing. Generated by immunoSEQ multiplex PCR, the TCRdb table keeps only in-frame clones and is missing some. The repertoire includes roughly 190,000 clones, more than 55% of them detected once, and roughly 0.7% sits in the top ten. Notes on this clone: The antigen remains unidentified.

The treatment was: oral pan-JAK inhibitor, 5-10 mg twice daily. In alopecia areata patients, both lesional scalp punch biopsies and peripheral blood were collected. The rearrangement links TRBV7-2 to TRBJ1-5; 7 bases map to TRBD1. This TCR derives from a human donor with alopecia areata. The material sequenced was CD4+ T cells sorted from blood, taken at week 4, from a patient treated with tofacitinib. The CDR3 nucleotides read TGTGCCAGCAGCAGACAGGGTTTTAATAGCAATCAGCCCCAGCATTTT. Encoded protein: CASSRQGFNSNQPQHF.